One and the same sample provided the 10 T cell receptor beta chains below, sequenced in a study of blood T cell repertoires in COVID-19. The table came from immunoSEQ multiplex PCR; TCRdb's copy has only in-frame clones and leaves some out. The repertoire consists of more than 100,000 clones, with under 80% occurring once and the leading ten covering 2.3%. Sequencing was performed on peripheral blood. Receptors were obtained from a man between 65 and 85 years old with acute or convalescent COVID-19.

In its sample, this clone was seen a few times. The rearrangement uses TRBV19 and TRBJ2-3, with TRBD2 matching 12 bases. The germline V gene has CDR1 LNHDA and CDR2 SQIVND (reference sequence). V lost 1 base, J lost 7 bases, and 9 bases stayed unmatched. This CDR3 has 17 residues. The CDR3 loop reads CASSIVGTSGLTNTQYF. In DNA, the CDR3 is TGTGCCAGTAGTATAGTCGGGACTAGCGGGTTAACGAATACGCAGTATTTT. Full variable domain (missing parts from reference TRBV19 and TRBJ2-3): DGGITQSPKYLFRKEGQNVTLSCEQNLNHDAMYWYRQDPGQGLRLIYYSQIVNDFQKGDIAEGYSVSREKKESFPLTVTSAQKNPTAFYLCASSIVGTSGLTNTQYFGPGTRLTVL.

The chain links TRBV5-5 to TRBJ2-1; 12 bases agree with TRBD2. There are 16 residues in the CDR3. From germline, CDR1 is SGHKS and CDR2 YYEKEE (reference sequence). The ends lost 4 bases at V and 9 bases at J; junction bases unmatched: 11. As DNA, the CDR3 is TGTGCCAGCAGCGTCTGGCTAGCGGGGGGGCTTGGTGAGCAGTTCTTC. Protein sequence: CASSVWLAGGLGEQFF.

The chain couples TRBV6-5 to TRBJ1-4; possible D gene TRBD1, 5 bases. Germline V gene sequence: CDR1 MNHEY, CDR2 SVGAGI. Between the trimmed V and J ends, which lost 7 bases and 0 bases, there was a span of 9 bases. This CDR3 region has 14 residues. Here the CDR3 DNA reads TGTGCCAGCATGGACACCGCAACTAATGAAAAACTGTTTTTT. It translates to CASMDTATNEKLFF.

CDR3 DNA sequence: TGTGCCAGCAGTTTAACTGGGACTTACTCCTACGAGCAGTACTTC. Its protein product is CASSLTGTYSYEQYF. The chain has TRBV27 and TRBJ2-7, with D perhaps TRBD2 (6 bases). The length of the CDR3 is 15 residues. With 2 bases removed from V and 0 bases from J, the gap between germline ends came to 11 bases. The germline gives CDR1 MNHEY, CDR2 SMNVEV (reference sequence).

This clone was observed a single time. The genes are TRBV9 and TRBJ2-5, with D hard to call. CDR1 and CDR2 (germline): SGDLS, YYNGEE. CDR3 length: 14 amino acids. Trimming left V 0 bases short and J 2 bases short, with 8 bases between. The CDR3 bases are TGTGCCAGCAGCGTAGACCCAACACAAGAGACCCAGTACTTC. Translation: CASSVDPTQETQYF.

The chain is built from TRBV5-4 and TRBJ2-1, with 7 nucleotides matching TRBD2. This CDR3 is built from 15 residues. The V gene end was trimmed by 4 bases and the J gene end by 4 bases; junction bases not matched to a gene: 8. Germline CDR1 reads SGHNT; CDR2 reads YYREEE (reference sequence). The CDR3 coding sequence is TGTGCCAGCAGCAGGGGAGGGGTGATTTACAATGAGCAGTTCTTC. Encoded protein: CASSRGGVIYNEQFF.

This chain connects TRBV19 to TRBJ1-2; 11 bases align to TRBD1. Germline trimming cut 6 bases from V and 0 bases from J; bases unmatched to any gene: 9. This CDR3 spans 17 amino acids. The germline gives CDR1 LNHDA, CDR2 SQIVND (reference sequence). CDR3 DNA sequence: TGTGCCAGTAGGAGGGACAGGGGGTATGGAGCTAACTATGGCTACACCTTC. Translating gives CASRRDRGYGANYGYTF.

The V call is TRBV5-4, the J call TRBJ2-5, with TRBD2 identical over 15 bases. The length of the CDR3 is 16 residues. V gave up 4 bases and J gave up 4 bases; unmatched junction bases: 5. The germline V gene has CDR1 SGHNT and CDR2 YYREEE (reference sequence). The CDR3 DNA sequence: TGTGCCAGCAGCCGGACTAGCGGGGGGGCCGGAGAGACCCAGTACTTC. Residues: CASSRTSGGAGETQYF.

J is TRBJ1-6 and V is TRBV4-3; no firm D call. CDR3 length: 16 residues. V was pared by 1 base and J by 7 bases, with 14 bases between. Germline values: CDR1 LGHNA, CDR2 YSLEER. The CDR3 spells CASSQGLDLRNSPLHF. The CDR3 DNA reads TGCGCCAGCAGCCAAGGACTCGACTTGAGAAATTCACCCCTCCACTTT.

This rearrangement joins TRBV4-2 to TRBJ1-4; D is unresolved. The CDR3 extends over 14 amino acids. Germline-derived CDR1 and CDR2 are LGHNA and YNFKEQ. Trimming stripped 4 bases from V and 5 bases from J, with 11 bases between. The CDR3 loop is CASSRGRGNEKLFF. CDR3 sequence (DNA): TGTGCCAGCAGCCGTGGACGGGGAAATGAAAAACTGTTTTTT.